These 27 T cell receptor beta chains share one sample of origin, sequenced in a study of cytomegalovirus exposure and HLA in healthy donors. Assay used: immunoSEQ multiplex PCR; TCRdb lists only in-frame clones, some missing. The sample shows about 140,000 clones, roughly nine tenths of them seen only once. Sequenced: PBMCs. These receptors all stem from a man aged 18 to 30 in good health and CMV-seronegative.

This rearrangement joins TRBV10-1 to TRBJ2-7; 8 nucleotides match TRBD1. J lost 2 bases, V lost 7 bases, and 4 bases had no gene match. This CDR3 region has 13 residues. Germline V lookup: CDR1 WNHNN, CDR2 SYGVQD (reference sequence). In DNA form, the CDR3 reads TGCGCCAGCACAGACAGGGGAACCTACGAGCAGTACTTC. This gives the protein CASTDRGTYEQYF.

V usage is TRBV27 and J usage is TRBJ2-1, with 8 bases identical to TRBD1. CDR3 length: 15 amino acids. Germline trimming cut 6 bases from V and 3 bases from J; bases unmatched to any gene: 7. Per the germline V gene, CDR1 is MNHEY and CDR2 is SMNVEV (reference sequence). The CDR3 spells CASRQGGGGYNEQFF. The CDR3 nucleotides are TGTGCCAGCAGACAGGGGGGTGGGGGCTACAATGAGCAGTTCTTC.

The chain couples TRBV6-5 to TRBJ1-2; 8 bases line up with TRBD1. Germline-derived CDR1 and CDR2 are MNHEY and SVGAGI. This CDR3 region has 13 residues. The ends lost 8 bases at V and 6 bases at J; junction bases unmatched: 8. CDR3: CASGTGGLNGYTF. The CDR3 DNA reads as TGTGCCAGCGGCACAGGGGGGCTTAATGGCTACACCTTC.

The chain recombines TRBV11-3 with TRBJ2-2; D might be TRBD2 (6 bases). The germline V gene encodes CDR1 SGHNT and CDR2 YENEEA. The CDR3 sequence is 14 residues long. Trimming stripped 3 bases from V and 3 bases from J, with 8 bases between. The CDR3 DNA follows: TGTGCCAGCAGCTTCTCGGGGGACACCGGGGAGCTGTTTTTT. Amino acid sequence: CASSFSGDTGELFF.

This clone was detected a few times. The chain combines TRBV2 with TRBJ1-1; D is unclear. Germline loops: CDR1 SNHLY, CDR2 FYNNEI. CDR3 length equals 13 residues. Trimming left V 7 bases short and J 4 bases short, with 13 bases between. CDR3 sequence (DNA): TGTGCCAGCACCCTCCTGGAGGTCACTGAAGCTTTCTTT. Amino acids: CASTLLEVTEAFF.

This rearrangement joins TRBV27 to TRBJ2-1; maybe TRBD2 (6 bases). The germline CDR1 and CDR2 sequences are MNHEY and SMNVEV (reference sequence). V gave up 11 bases and J gave up 4 bases, with 15 bases separating them. The CDR3 extends over 13 amino acids. The CDR3 reads CASLAEGYNEQFF. As DNA, the CDR3 is TGTGCCTCCCTTGCGGAGGGTTACAATGAGCAGTTCTTC.

This clone has a handful of counts. The gene calls are TRBV6-5 and TRBJ1-5; TRBD1 aligns across 9 bases. Germline V gene data show CDR1 as MNHEY and CDR2 as SVGAGI. The CDR3 is 13 amino acids. J lost 7 bases, V lost 7 bases, and 5 bases had no gene match. CDR3 residues: CASTTGGTQPQHF. The CDR3 DNA follows: TGTGCCAGCACAACAGGGGGCACCCAGCCCCAGCATTTT.

The chain employs TRBV7-2 and TRBJ2-5; 13 bases are shared with TRBD2. Germline V gene lookup returns CDR1 SGHTA and CDR2 FQGNSA. After removal of 1 base from V and 1 base from J, the junction contained 9 bases not matched to a gene. The CDR3 runs to 19 residues. This chain's CDR3 is CASSLEGWGTSGTQETQYF. The CDR3 bases are TGTGCCAGCAGCTTAGAAGGTTGGGGGACTAGCGGGACCCAAGAGACCCAGTACTTC.

The V and J genes are TRBV27 and TRBJ2-7; 9 bases line up with TRBD1. This CDR3 contains 15 residues. The trim removed 2 bases at V and 4 bases at J, leaving 6 bases unmatched. Germline-derived CDR1 and CDR2 are MNHEY and SMNVEV (reference sequence). This CDR3 is CASSLKDRGSYEQYF. DNA of the CDR3: TGTGCCAGCAGTTTAAAGGACAGGGGTTCGTACGAGCAGTACTTC.

This chain joins TRBV7-8 and TRBJ2-1; 9 bases line up with TRBD2. The length of the CDR3 is 18 residues. The J segment lost 4 bases and the V segment lost 0 bases, leaving 10 bases of the junction unmatched. Germline V gives CDR1 SGHVS, CDR2 FQNEAQ. CDR3 sequence: CASSLALGASGVYNEQFF. The CDR3 DNA reads as TGTGCCAGCAGCTTAGCGCTGGGGGCTAGCGGGGTGTACAATGAGCAGTTCTTC.

The chain couples TRBV19 to TRBJ2-3; a possible D gene is TRBD2 (5 bases). Between the trimmed V and J ends, which lost 11 bases and 6 bases, there was a span of 24 bases. Germline CDR1 and CDR2: LNHDA and SQIVND (reference sequence). The CDR3 sequence is 15 residues long. The CDR3 DNA reads as TGTGCCGCCAAGGAAGGACTTAACAGAGGGGATACGCAGTATTTT. It encodes CAAKEGLNRGDTQYF.

This clone was seen a single time. This chain connects TRBV19 to TRBJ2-1; 8 bases align to TRBD2. The CDR3 spans 13 residues. V was pared by 9 bases and J by 5 bases, with 6 bases of the junction left unmatched. Germline V lookup: CDR1 LNHDA, CDR2 SQIVND (reference sequence). CDR3 region: CARVREGNNEQFF. The CDR3 DNA follows: TGTGCCAGGGTCCGGGAGGGGAACAATGAGCAGTTCTTC.

The rearrangement links TRBV7-9 to TRBJ2-7; 8 bases fit TRBD1. V lost 3 bases, J lost 1 base, and 5 bases stayed unmatched. CDR3 length: 15 residues. Germline V gene lookup returns CDR1 SEHNR and CDR2 FQNEAQ (reference sequence). CDR3 DNA: TGTGCCAGCAGCTTTTTGCAGGGGGCGTCCTACGAGCAGTACTTC. Translation: CASSFLQGASYEQYF.

This chain links TRBV6-4 with TRBJ1-1; no clear D gene. V was clipped by 3 bases and J by 0 bases, with 8 bases between them. There are 14 residues in the CDR3. The germline V gene encodes CDR1 MRHNA and CDR2 SNTAGT. CDR3 residues: CASSESGMNTEAFF. DNA of the CDR3: TGTGCCAGCAGTGAATCCGGGATGAACACTGAAGCTTTCTTT.

This chain uses TRBV5-1 with TRBJ1-2; D is unclear. CDR1 and CDR2 (germline): SGHRS, YFSETQ. With 4 bases removed from V and 13 bases from J, the gap between germline ends came to 23 bases. This CDR3 region has 14 residues. CDR3 coding DNA: TGCGCCAGCAGCAATGGTGGCCAGGAATCGGTATCCACCTTC. Its translation: CASSNGGQESVSTF.

The chain joins TRBV7-9 to TRBJ2-7, with a weak D call TRBD2 (6 bases). V was pared by 5 bases and J by 0 bases, with 14 bases between. There are 15 residues in the CDR3. Germline V lookup: CDR1 SEHNR, CDR2 FQNEAQ (reference sequence). CDR3 protein: CASSPTQAGSYEQYF. CDR3 nucleotide sequence: TGTGCCAGCAGCCCAACCCAAGCGGGCTCCTACGAGCAGTACTTC.

V is TRBV6-1 and J is TRBJ1-5, with D hard to call. Germline CDR1 MNHNS, CDR2 SASEGT. This CDR3 comprises 14 residues. The germline V and J ends were trimmed by 10 bases and 7 bases, with 20 bases remaining between them. CDR3 sequence reads: CATYTGIRKQPQHF. In nucleotides, the CDR3 is TGTGCCACCTATACCGGGATACGAAAGCAGCCCCAGCATTTT.

The chain couples TRBV5-1 to TRBJ2-6; tentative D call: TRBD2 (6 bases). This CDR3 is built from 18 residues. The V end was cut by 4 bases, the J end by 0 bases, with 17 bases between. The germline V gene encodes CDR1 SGHRS and CDR2 YFSETQ. CDR3 region: CASSLHRDGGSGANVLTF. CDR3 sequence (DNA): TGCGCCAGCAGCCTTCATCGGGACGGGGGCTCTGGGGCCAACGTCCTGACTTTC.

This chain joins TRBV2 and TRBJ2-5, with D possibly being TRBD2 (5 bases). V lost 7 bases, J lost 4 bases, and 10 bases lay in between. The CDR3 is made up of 12 amino acids. Germline V gene data show CDR1 as SNHLY and CDR2 as FYNNEI. The CDR3 loop is CASNSEGETQYF. DNA for the CDR3: TGTGCCAGCAATAGTGAGGGAGAGACCCAGTACTTC.

The chain employs TRBV7-9 and TRBJ1-2, with 11 positions matching TRBD1. The CDR3 contains 16 residues. The trim removed 4 bases at V and 5 bases at J, leaving 9 bases unmatched. Germline V gene sequence: CDR1 SEHNR, CDR2 FQNEAQ (reference sequence). The CDR3 reads CASSSGTGGSGYGYTF. In nucleotides, the CDR3 is TGTGCCAGCAGCTCCGGGACAGGGGGAAGTGGGTATGGCTACACCTTC.

The V and J genes are TRBV2 and TRBJ2-5; tentatively, D is TRBD2 (5 bases). This CDR3 comprises 13 residues. Trimming took 5 bases from V and 5 from J, leaving 12 bases between them. Germline values: CDR1 SNHLY, CDR2 FYNNEI. The CDR3 here is CASSLDKRETQYF. The DNA of the CDR3 is TGTGCCAGCAGTCTCGACAAGCGGGAGACCCAGTACTTC.

The V gene is TRBV18, the J gene TRBJ2-7; a weak D match, TRBD1 (5 bases). This CDR3 is built from 14 residues. Deletions cut 4 bases from V and 3 bases from J, with 13 bases between. The V gene's germline CDR1 is KGHSH and CDR2 LQKENI. The CDR3 here is CASSRQQNHYEQYF. Written as DNA, the CDR3 is TGTGCCAGCTCACGACAGCAGAACCACTACGAGCAGTACTTC.

The chain joins TRBV5-1 to TRBJ2-1; 13 bases line up with TRBD2. Trimming removed 2 bases from V and 5 bases from J; junction bases left unmatched: 1. Per germline, CDR1 SGHRS and CDR2 YFSETQ. The CDR3 length is 15 residues. The CDR3 region is CASSLLAGGNNEQFF. The CDR3 region has the DNA TGCGCCAGCAGCTTACTAGCGGGGGGGAACAATGAGCAGTTCTTC.

The V and J genes are TRBV2 and TRBJ2-7; 7 nucleotides match TRBD2. The CDR3 is made up of 14 amino acids. With V trimmed by 6 bases and J by 4 bases, 9 bases remained unmatched. Germline V lookup: CDR1 SNHLY, CDR2 FYNNEI. In nucleotides, the CDR3 is TGTGCCAGCAGAACCACTAGCGAGGAGTACGAGCAGTACTTC. Its translation: CASRTTSEEYEQYF. The complete variable domain, with remaining parts taken from reference TRBV2 and TRBJ2-7, reads EPEVTQTPSHQVTQMGQEVILRCVPISNHLYFYWYRQILGQKVEFLVSFYNNEISEKSEIFDDQFSVERPDGSNFTLKIRSTKLEDSAMYFCASRTTSEEYEQYFGPGTRLTVT.

The V call is TRBV10-1, the J call TRBJ1-4, with D perhaps matching TRBD1 (6 bases). The length of the CDR3 is 15 residues. Trimming shortened V by 9 bases and J by 8 bases, and 22 bases separated the two germline ends. CDR1 is WNHNN and CDR2 is SYGVQD in the germline V gene (reference sequence). The CDR3 sequence is CASSTGHSVGEKLFF. The CDR3 DNA reads TGCGCCAGTAGTACGGGACACAGTGTTGGGGAAAAACTGTTTTTT.

This chain joins TRBV6-5 and TRBJ1-1; 7 positions agree with TRBD1. Germline assignment: CDR1 MNHEY and CDR2 SVGAGI. The CDR3 runs to 16 residues. The trim removed 0 bases at V and 1 base at J, leaving 5 bases unmatched. CDR3 region: CASSYSDREWNTEAFF. CDR3 nucleotide sequence: TGTGCCAGCAGTTACTCCGACAGGGAATGGAACACTGAAGCTTTCTTT.

V usage is TRBV6-1 and J usage is TRBJ1-1; possibly TRBD1 for D (5 bases). The germline V gene encodes CDR1 MNHNS and CDR2 SASEGT. The CDR3 totals 15 residues. The ends were cut back, 5 bases at V and 4 bases at J, with 17 bases in the middle. DNA of the CDR3: TGTGCCAGCAGTTTTTTCAGGGCCCAGGGCACTGAAGCTTTCTTT. It encodes CASSFFRAQGTEAFF.